This T cell receptor beta chain was identified during a study of early T cells in non-severe SARS-CoV-2 infection. Study-wide context: From unsorted whole blood, bulk RNA was sequenced, and the chains remained unpaired.

In the library, individual cDNA molecules carried attached unique molecular identifiers. TCRdb itself ran the 5' RACE reads through MiXCR, one entry per CDR3 protein. The table has about 100,000 distinct CDR3 sequences, around 12% seen once. This clonotype was recorded at least ten times. Its antigen is unknown. Study outcomes and limitations: The matching step, a VDJdb search, favored anti-spike CD8 responses and missed private and CD4 specificities.

The clonotype was recovered from an adult who was a healthcare worker with PCR-confirmed SARS-CoV-2 infection or an uninfected control (not recorded which). The specimen sequenced was whole blood.

CDR3 residues: CSAQNPSATYEQYF. The CDR3 nucleotides read TGCAGTGCTCAAAACCCTAGCGCTACCTACGAGCAGTACTTC. The chain uses TRBV20-1 and TRBJ2-7; D may be TRBD2 (6 bases). V lost 5 bases to trimming and J lost 2 bases, with 16 bases between them. CDR3 size: 14 residues. The germline V gene has CDR1 DFQATT and CDR2 SNEGSKA (reference sequence).